In this sample, the clone carrying this TCR beta chain turned up many times. The antigen is undetermined. The record originates from a study of human T cells and chemical hapten exposure. On the study more broadly: Variability of per-sample TCR yields stemmed mainly from small differences in pooled library volume.

Time point given: patch test 2, 6 weeks after DPC sensitization. Described treatment: therapeutic diphenylcyclopropenone sensitization with weekly scalp DPC. Germline loops: CDR1 SGHVS, CDR2 FQNEAQ. This CDR3 is 15 amino acids long. Trimming stripped 5 bases from V and 4 bases from J, with 15 bases between. The study's findings and limits: Expanded TCRs produced significantly more large CDR3 similarity clusters than controls did.

TCRdb processed the RACE reads anew with MiXCR; each CDR3 protein has one entry. The table lists some 80,000 distinct CDR3 sequences, roughly 10% of them singletons. The sample consisted of whole blood, taken in connection with sensitization to the hapten diphenylcyclopropenone (DPC). This chain links TRBV7-8 with TRBJ1-3, with D tentatively TRBD1 (6 bases). The sequence came from a woman between 25 and 40 years old with alopecia areata. Some clones in this sample may be carry-over from other donors' samples. CDR3: CASSQTLDRGNTIYF. CDR3 DNA sequence: TGTGCCAGCAGCCAAACATTAGACAGGGGAAACACCATATATTTT. Drawing the rest from reference TRBV7-8 and TRBJ1-3, the complete variable domain is GAGVSQSPRYKVAKRGQDVALRCDPISGHVSLFWYQQALGQGPEFLTYFQNEAQLDKSGLPSDRFFAERPEGSVSTLKIQRTQQEDSAVYLCASSQTLDRGNTIYFGEGSWLTVV.